This T cell receptor beta chain came from a study of pediatric ulcerative colitis. TCRdb keeps only in-frame clones here, not all; method: immunoSEQ multiplex PCR. This table holds approximately 40,000 clones, 55% to 85% found once. In this sample, this clone turned up a few times. Germline CDR1 LNHDA, CDR2 SQIVND (reference sequence). The CDR3 loop spans 15 amino acids. The V gene lost 5 bases and the J gene lost 0 bases, with 14 bases spanning the gap. The rectum was sampled with one to two pinch biopsies at colonoscopy. This clonotype originated in a boy aged 10-17 years with moderate ulcerative colitis. What was sequenced was gut tissue. V gene TRBV19 combines with J gene TRBJ2-7; a possible D gene is TRBD2 (5 bases). CDR3: CASSWSGFNSYEQYF. The DNA for the CDR3 is TGTGCCAGTAGTTGGTCGGGGTTCAACTCCTACGAGCAGTACTTC. The full variable domain, in which reference TRBV19 and TRBJ2-7 provide the parts outside the CDR3, is DGGITQSPKYLFRKEGQNVTLSCEQNLNHDAMYWYRQDPGQGLRLIYYSQIVNDFQKGDIAEGYSVSREKKESFPLTVTSAQKNPTAFYLCASSWSGFNSYEQYFGPGTRLTVT.